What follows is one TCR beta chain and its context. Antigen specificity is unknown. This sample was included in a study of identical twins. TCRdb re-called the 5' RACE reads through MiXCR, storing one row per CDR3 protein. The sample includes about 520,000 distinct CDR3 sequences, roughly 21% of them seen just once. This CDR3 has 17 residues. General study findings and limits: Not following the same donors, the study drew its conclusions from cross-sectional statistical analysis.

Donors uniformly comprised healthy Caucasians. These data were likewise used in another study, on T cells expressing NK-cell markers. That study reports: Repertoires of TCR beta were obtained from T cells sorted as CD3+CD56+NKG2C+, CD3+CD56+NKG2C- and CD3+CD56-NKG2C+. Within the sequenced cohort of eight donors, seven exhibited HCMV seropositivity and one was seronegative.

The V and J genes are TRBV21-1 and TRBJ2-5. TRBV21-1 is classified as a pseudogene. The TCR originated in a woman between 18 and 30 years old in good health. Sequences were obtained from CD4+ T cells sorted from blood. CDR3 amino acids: CASSKLRSGTPQETQYF. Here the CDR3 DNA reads TGTGCCAGCAGCAAACTCAGATCGGGCACACCACAAGAGACCCAGTACTTC.